A single T cell receptor (beta chain) is shown here with its context. The antigen is not known. This may stem from a read error, because a much larger clone lies one nucleotide away. These data are taken from a study of tumor and adjacent non-tumor tissue in lung cancer. Study-level points and caveats: Significantly higher TCR diversity was found in tumor than normal lung.

Three rounds of nested PCR, following a modified ARM-PCR protocol, produced the TCRbeta library. TCRdb called the multiplex PCR reads again in MiXCR, with one record for every CDR3 protein. Counted here are about 200,000 distinct CDR3 sequences, about 76% occurring once; the ten biggest clones make up 20% to 25%. This sample's RNA came from whole unsorted tissue. The CDR3 sequence is 13 residues long. The germline V gene has CDR1 MNHEY and CDR2 SVGAGI. Trimming took off 10 bases at V and 7 bases at J, with 17 bases between the two ends. The sequencing sample was made of lung tumor tissue. This rearrangement joins TRBV6-5 to TRBJ2-1; the D call may be TRBD1 or TRBD2 (5 bases each). The TCR was taken from a man in his 60s with non-small cell lung cancer. The CDR3 DNA follows: TGTGCCATCGCGAGGGGTCTGGGGAATGAGCAGTTCTTC. It yields the protein CAIARGLGNEQFF.